The 8 T cell receptor beta chains in this list originate from one sample, sequenced in a study of T cells in Graves' hyperthyroidism and ophthalmopathy. RNA transcripts were the template for amplifying TCR beta CDR3 regions. The HTBI set primed first-round TCR CDR3 RT-PCR. TCRdb recomputed calls from the multiplex PCR reads with MiXCR, one row per CDR3 protein. The sample consists of 550,000 to 700,000 distinct CDR3 sequences, roughly 14% of them appearing once. Sequencing was done on a sample of blood. The receptors shown here come from a woman in her forties with Graves' ophthalmopathy.

This clonotype was seen ten or more times. The V call is TRBV7-2, the J call TRBJ2-2; perhaps TRBD1 as D (8 bases). The CDR3 is made up of 16 amino acids. V lost 4 bases to trimming and J lost 5 bases, with 17 bases between them. Per germline, CDR1 SGHTA and CDR2 FQGNSA. The CDR3 region is CASSSTGGAGTGELFF. The CDR3 DNA reads TGTGCCAGCAGCTCCACAGGGGGGGCTGGGACCGGGGAGCTGTTTTTT.

This clonotype was detected only once. The chain uses TRBV28 and TRBJ2-7; D gene ambiguous. CDR3 length equals 11 residues. V was cut by 8 bases and J by 6 bases, with 11 bases left in between. Germline CDR1 is MDHEN and CDR2 is SYDVKM. The CDR3 sequence is CASSWKFEQYF. DNA for the CDR3: TGTGCCAGCTCCTGGAAGTTCGAGCAGTACTTC.

This clonotype was seen at least ten times. The rearrangement uses TRBV2 and TRBJ2-2; 7 bases fit TRBD2. The ends lost 6 bases at V and 3 bases at J; junction bases unmatched: 10. CDR3 length equals 16 residues. Germline-derived CDR1 and CDR2 are SNHLY and FYNNEI. Here the CDR3 DNA reads TGTGCCAGCAGCAGTCGGAGCGGGAAGGACACCGGGGAGCTGTTTTTT. Residues: CASSSRSGKDTGELFF.

This clonotype came up many times. The chain links TRBV9 to TRBJ2-5; possibly TRBD1 for D (8 bases). Germline CDR1 SGDLS, CDR2 YYNGEE. The CDR3 runs 17 residues. Trimming shortened V by 3 bases and J by 1 base, and 19 bases separated the two germline ends. The CDR3 here is CASSARQGRGVQETQYF. The CDR3 DNA reads TGTGCCAGCAGCGCACGACAGGGGAGGGGTGTCCAAGAGACCCAGTACTTC.

This clonotype was observed many times. The CDR3 DNA reads as TGTGCCAGTAGCCTGACAGGCATAACTGAAGCTTTCTTT. It specifies CASSLTGITEAFF. This chain joins TRBV19 and TRBJ1-1; tentative D call: TRBD1 (6 bases). The CDR3 covers 13 residues. Trimming stripped 6 bases from V and 5 bases from J, with 13 bases between. Germline V gene lookup returns CDR1 LNHDA and CDR2 SQIVND (reference sequence).

The sample holds one count of this clonotype. The gene calls are TRBV20-1 and TRBJ2-7; D may be TRBD2 (6 bases). CDR1 is DFQATT and CDR2 is SNEGSKA in the germline V gene (reference sequence). The V end lost 5 bases, the J end lost 0 bases, and 14 bases lay between the germline ends. The CDR3 covers 14 residues. The CDR3 here is CSAGGTASSYEQYF. CDR3 nucleotide sequence: TGCAGTGCTGGAGGGACGGCGAGCTCCTACGAGCAGTACTTC.

Ten or more counts support this clonotype. The chain has TRBV19 and TRBJ2-7, with TRBD1 matching over 7 bases. CDR3 length: 14 residues. V shed 6 bases and J 7 bases; nucleotides not matched to a gene: 12. Germline CDR1 LNHDA, CDR2 SQIVND (reference sequence). The CDR3 sequence: CASSALTGSREQYF. For the CDR3, the DNA is TGTGCCAGTAGCGCGCTGACAGGGTCAAGGGAGCAGTACTTC.

The table lists this clonotype with many counts. This chain links TRBV29-1 with TRBJ1-1; no definite D call. This CDR3 spans 12 amino acids. Germline-derived CDR1 and CDR2 are SQVTM and ANQGSEA. Trimming took off 4 bases at V and 1 base at J, with 7 bases between the two ends. CDR3 in DNA: TGCAGCGTTGTAGCCCAGAACACTGAAGCTTTCTTT. Residues: CSVVAQNTEAFF.